This TCR beta chain stems from a study of cytomegalovirus exposure and HLA in healthy donors. Some clones are missing from TCRdb's copy, which holds only in-frame ones; the method was immunoSEQ multiplex PCR. The sample lists roughly 70,000 clones, roughly 95% occurring once. As concerns this clone: Its matching antigen is unknown.

Study results and caveats: The study flagged about 150 TCR beta chains as cytomegalovirus-associated.

This CDR3 spans 16 amino acids. Trimming removed 4 bases at V and 3 bases at J, with 18 bases between. The germline gives CDR1 SGHDT, CDR2 YYEEEE. The donors were part of the 120-subject validation cohort, which stood apart from the roughly 730-subject first cohort. The sequence derives from a young woman in good health and CMV-seropositive. The sequencing sample was made of PBMCs. The chain carries TRBV5-6 and TRBJ2-3; perhaps TRBD1 as D (8 bases). Here the CDR3 DNA reads TGTGCCAGCAGCCAACAGGGGGGGAAGTTAACAGATACGCAGTATTTT. Translation: CASSQQGGKLTDTQYF.